This T cell receptor (beta chain) was recorded in a study of blood T cells in healthy people across ages. Study-level information: The template switching approach captured approximately one barcoded beta molecule for every two T cells. Findings and limits, study-wide: Compared with aged donors, long-lived donors showed fewer expanded clones, suggesting selection. A roughly linear fall in TCR beta diversity per million T cells was seen with increasing age.

V dropped 3 bases and J dropped 3 bases, with 12 bases sitting between them. In germline, CDR1 is SGHRS, CDR2 YFSETQ. This CDR3 contains 14 residues. About this clonotype itself: Its antigen is unidentified.

For the second PCR, which ran for roughly 7 to 11 cycles, a sample-barcoded 5' primer and a J-beta primer mix were used. Researchers report that each sample yielded at least 2.5 million CDR3-containing paired-end reads. One entry per CDR3 protein results from TCRdb running MiXCR on the 5' RACE reads. The repertoire consists of under 2,000,000 distinct CDR3 sequences, with roughly 49% occurring once and the leading ten covering over 2%. This rearrangement joins TRBV5-1 to TRBJ1-1, with D possibly matching TRBD1 (6 bases). The source is a middle-aged woman in good health. What was sequenced was blood. Written as DNA, the CDR3 is TGCGCCAGCAGCTCCTCCAGGGGTGACACTGAAGCTTTCTTT. Its translation: CASSSSRGDTEAFF.